Listed here are 26 T cell receptor beta chains from one sample, sequenced in a study of T cells in Graves' hyperthyroidism and ophthalmopathy (dated by TCRdb to the late 2010s). The library was obtained by multiplex PCR. Sequencing relied on an Illumina HiSeq 2000. The TCR beta CDR3 regions were amplified from RNA transcripts. The first round of RT-PCR for the TCR CDR3 was performed with the HTBI primer set and the Qiagen OneStep RT-PCR kit. In TCRdb, the public reads were trimmed at Q25 with fastp and aligned with MiXCR, with productive beta chains retained. A single entry per CDR3 protein holds the most common genes and DNA from its merged rows. This sample gives hundreds of thousands of distinct CDR3 sequences in total; roughly 20% of them show up just once. Roughly 30% of the sample comes from the top ten. The sample was blood. The receptors were sampled from a young man with Graves' ophthalmopathy.

This clonotype was observed at least ten times. The CDR3 region is CASSQDRDRTYEQYF. Here the CDR3 DNA reads TGTGCCAGCAGCCAAGACCGGGACAGGACCTACGAGCAGTACTTC. The chain couples TRBV3-1 to TRBJ2-7; 8 bases fit TRBD1. The CDR3 consists of 15 residues. Germline V lookup: CDR1 LGHDT, CDR2 YNNKEL (reference sequence). V was pared by 0 bases and J by 2 bases, with 3 bases of the junction left unmatched.

The V and J genes are TRBV4-1 and TRBJ2-3; D gene unclear. Germline lookup yields CDR1 MGHRA and CDR2 YSYEKL. The CDR3 has 13 residues. The V end was cut by 3 bases, the J end by 3 bases, with 7 bases between. CDR3 DNA: TGCGCCAGCAGCCACCAACCTACAGATACGCAGTATTTT. Protein: CASSHQPTDTQYF.

This clonotype has only a few counts. The rearrangement links TRBV6-5 to TRBJ2-7; unclear D gene. This CDR3 is built from 15 residues. V shed 2 bases and J shed 1 base, with 12 bases lying between them. CDR1 MNHEY and CDR2 SVGAGI come from the germline V gene. The CDR3 DNA follows: TGTGCCAGCAGTTACGCGACGGATTTTTCCTACGAGCAGTACTTC. It codes for CASSYATDFSYEQYF.

V usage is TRBV3-1 and J usage is TRBJ2-1; D perhaps matches TRBD2 (7 bases). This CDR3 is built from 16 residues. CDR1 and CDR2 (germline): LGHDT, YNNKEL (reference sequence). Trimming shortened V by 0 bases and J by 10 bases, and 19 bases separated the two germline ends. The CDR3 spells CASSQEGMAGAREQFF. For the CDR3, the DNA is TGTGCCAGCAGCCAAGAGGGAATGGCGGGGGCTAGAGAGCAGTTCTTC.

V gene TRBV7-6 combines with J gene TRBJ2-2; the D gene could be TRBD1 or TRBD2 (5 bases each). This CDR3 is 15 amino acids long. The ends were cut back, 3 bases at V and 4 bases at J, with 12 bases in the middle. Looked up from germline, CDR1 is SGHVS and CDR2 is FNYEAQ. Here the CDR3 reads CASSLGVRATGELFF. DNA of the CDR3: TGTGCCAGCAGCTTGGGGGTTCGGGCCACCGGGGAGCTGTTTTTT.

This clonotype has a handful of counts. V gene TRBV7-3 combines with J gene TRBJ1-5; maybe TRBD1 (5 bases). Germline V gene lookup returns CDR1 SGHTA and CDR2 FQGTGA. V lost 2 bases and J 5 bases, leaving 10 bases between the germline ends. The CDR3 spans 14 residues. DNA of the CDR3: TGTGCCAGCAGCTTACGGGGCATCGATCAGCCCCAGCATTTT. Translation gives CASSLRGIDQPQHF. The variable domain in full, completed from reference TRBV7-3 and TRBJ1-5, reads GAGVSQTPSNKVTEKGKYVELRCDPISGHTALYWYRQSLGQGPEFLIYFQGTGAADDSGLPNDRFFAVRPEGSVSTLKIQRTERGDSAVYLCASSLRGIDQPQHFGDGTRLSIL.

This clonotype was seen only a few times. The germline gene is not matched at one end of the junction; a read error may be the cause. This rearrangement joins TRBV10-2 to TRBJ1-2; TRBD1 aligns across 9 bases. Germline CDR1 is WSHSY and CDR2 is SAAADI. The CDR3 extends over 16 amino acids. The CDR3 reads CASSSGQGTSNCGYTF. The CDR3 DNA sequence: TGCGCCAGCAGTTCCGGACAGGGGACTTCTAACTGTGGCTACACCTTC.

This rearrangement joins TRBV7-9 to TRBJ1-3, with D possibly matching TRBD1 (5 bases). The CDR3 has 15 amino acids. Germline CDR1 reads SEHNR; CDR2 reads FQNEAQ (reference sequence). V dropped 5 bases and J dropped 4 bases, with 15 bases sitting between them. The chain's CDR3 is CASSKSGLGGNTIYF. CDR3 bases: TGTGCCAGCAGCAAGTCGGGACTGGGGGGAAACACCATATATTTT.

Comment on this clonotype: A much larger clone lies a single base off, so this may be a read error. V and J are TRBV28 and TRBJ1-1; D is uncertain. The CDR3 runs 15 residues. In germline, CDR1 is MDHEN, CDR2 SYDVKM. The V end was cut by 6 bases, the J end by 4 bases, with 18 bases between. CDR3 residues: CASSPRIGRSTEAFF. The CDR3 DNA sequence: TGTGCCAGCAGCCCCCGGATAGGAAGGAGCACTGAAGCTTTCTTT.

The V and J genes are TRBV4-1 and TRBJ2-2; 7 bases align to TRBD1. The CDR3 loop spans 16 amino acids. J lost 0 bases, V lost 2 bases, and 3 bases had no gene match. Germline V CDR1 and CDR2: MGHRA, YSYEKL. CDR3 sequence: CASSQSGTANTGELFF. The CDR3 DNA reads as TGCGCCAGCAGCCAATCCGGGACAGCGAACACCGGGGAGCTGTTTTTT.

This clonotype was observed many times. The chain is built from TRBV28 and TRBJ2-7; D uncertain. Deletions cut 4 bases from V and 4 bases from J, with 11 bases between. Per the germline V gene, CDR1 is MDHEN and CDR2 is SYDVKM. CDR3 size: 13 residues. Written as DNA, the CDR3 is TGTGCCAGCAGTTCTGGGGTTGGTTACGAGCAGTACTTC. Translation: CASSSGVGYEQYF.

The CDR3 nucleotides read TGTGCCAGCAGCCAGCGGACAGCCATGAACACTGAAGCTTTCTTT. Protein sequence: CASSQRTAMNTEAFF. J is TRBJ1-1 and V is TRBV13; the D gene is possibly TRBD1 (6 bases). V lost 5 bases, J lost 0 bases, and 13 bases lay in between. The CDR3 contains 15 residues. Germline CDR1 PRHDT, CDR2 FYEKMQ (reference sequence).

This clonotype was detected a few times. The V call is TRBV28, the J call TRBJ2-1; 9 nucleotides match TRBD1. The CDR3 is made up of 17 amino acids. CDR1 is MDHEN and CDR2 is SYDVKM in the germline V gene. The ends lost 3 bases at V and 5 bases at J; junction bases unmatched: 11. The CDR3 reads CASSFPSADRGHNEQFF. CDR3 coding DNA: TGTGCCAGCAGTTTCCCGTCGGCGGACAGGGGCCACAATGAGCAGTTCTTC.

This clonotype appeared a few times. The chain uses TRBV4-2 and TRBJ1-1; D is perhaps TRBD1 (5 bases). The germline V and J ends were trimmed by 0 bases and 10 bases, with 24 bases remaining between them. The V gene's germline CDR1 is LGHNA and CDR2 YNFKEQ. This CDR3 comprises 17 residues. As DNA, the CDR3 is TGTGCCAGCAGCCAAGATACCGCGGGACGGAAAGGGGAGGGAGCTTTCTTT. This gives the protein CASSQDTAGRKGEGAFF.

Only one count was recorded for this clonotype. At one end, the junction sequence differs from germline, possibly due to a read error. The rearrangement uses TRBV12-3 or TRBV12-4 and TRBJ2-7; TRBD1 matches at 11 bases. The CDR3 sequence is 13 residues long. The CDR3 spells CAGSGQGAYEQYF. The CDR3 DNA reads TGTGCCGGCAGTGGACAGGGGGCTTACGAGCAGTACTTC.

The chain joins TRBV28 to TRBJ2-7; a weak D match, TRBD1 (6 bases). The V gene's germline CDR1 is MDHEN and CDR2 SYDVKM. Trimming took off 9 bases at V and 3 bases at J, with 15 bases between the two ends. CDR3 length: 13 residues. CDR3 nucleotides: TGTGCCAGTCACGGGACACCAGTCTACGAGCAGTACTTC. Translation gives CASHGTPVYEQYF.

This clonotype was counted a few times. The chain uses TRBV7-9 and TRBJ1-1; D unclear. CDR3 length equals 13 residues. V lost 3 bases, J lost 6 bases, and 11 bases lay in between. The germline CDR1 and CDR2 sequences are SEHNR and FQNEAQ (reference sequence). The chain's CDR3 is CASSFARAPEAFF. DNA for the CDR3: TGTGCCAGCAGCTTCGCGAGGGCCCCTGAAGCTTTCTTT.

The sample holds many counts of this clonotype. The V and J genes are TRBV30 and TRBJ1-2; TRBD1 matches 11 bases. This CDR3 region has 13 residues. Germline CDR1 reads GTSNPN; CDR2 reads SVGIG (reference sequence). Trimming removed 3 bases from V and 8 bases from J; junction bases left unmatched: 5. This CDR3 reads CAWRGQGAGGYTF. The DNA of the CDR3 is TGTGCCTGGAGAGGACAGGGGGCGGGGGGCTACACCTTC.

A few counts support this clonotype. This rearrangement joins TRBV20-1 to TRBJ2-7; TRBD2 aligns across 7 bases. J gave up 4 bases and V 5 bases, and 5 bases lay outside the gene matches. CDR1 is DFQATT and CDR2 is SNEGSKA in the germline V gene (reference sequence). The CDR3 loop spans 12 amino acids. The CDR3 bases are TGCAGTGCTGGGAGGGGCCGTTACGAGCAGTACTTC. It translates to CSAGRGRYEQYF.

This clonotype showed up many times. This chain uses TRBV20-1 with TRBJ2-7; 11 bases align to TRBD2. This CDR3 comprises 14 residues. V shed 6 bases, J shed 3 bases, and the junction held 7 bases outside the gene matches. CDR1 DFQATT and CDR2 SNEGSKA come from the germline V gene (reference sequence). CDR3 amino acids: CSAGGLAGRYEQYF. In DNA, the CDR3 is TGCAGTGCGGGCGGACTAGCGGGCCGCTACGAGCAGTACTTC.

The table lists this clonotype with a few counts. The chain is built from TRBV28 and TRBJ2-5; either TRBD1 or TRBD2 may supply D (5 bases each). With 6 bases removed from V and 3 bases from J, the gap between germline ends came to 11 bases. The CDR3 length is 13 residues. Germline CDR1 and CDR2: MDHEN and SYDVKM. CDR3 DNA: TGTGCCAGCAGACCCGGGACGGAAGAGACCCAGTACTTC. Residues: CASRPGTEETQYF.

This clonotype was recorded at least ten times. The rearrangement uses TRBV28 and TRBJ2-5; perhaps TRBD1 as D (8 bases). CDR3 length: 14 amino acids. Germline values: CDR1 MDHEN, CDR2 SYDVKM. V gave up 8 bases and J gave up 4 bases, with 17 bases separating them. The CDR3 is CASQNTGGVETQYF. The CDR3, as DNA: TGTGCCAGCCAGAATACAGGGGGGGTAGAGACCCAGTACTTC.

This clonotype was counted many times. The chain couples TRBV27 to TRBJ2-7; 9 bases are a match to TRBD2. V lost 8 bases, J lost 2 bases, and 7 bases stayed unmatched. This CDR3 spans 14 amino acids. The germline CDR1 and CDR2 sequences are MNHEY and SMNVEV (reference sequence). The CDR3 DNA reads TGTGCCAGCGGACCGGGACTAGCAGCCTACGAGCAGTACTTC. This encodes CASGPGLAAYEQYF.

The chain has TRBV6-5 and TRBJ2-3; possibly TRBD2 for D (6 bases). The length of the CDR3 is 16 residues. Germline V gene sequence: CDR1 MNHEY, CDR2 SVGAGI. V lost 2 bases, J lost 3 bases, and 15 bases lay in between. CDR3 sequence reads: CASSYGTESKTDTQYF. DNA of the CDR3: TGTGCCAGCAGTTACGGGACTGAGAGTAAAACAGATACGCAGTATTTT.

This clonotype was recorded at least ten times. The chain uses TRBV29-1 and TRBJ2-7; tentative D call: TRBD1 (5 bases). The CDR3 extends over 13 amino acids. From germline, CDR1 is SQVTM and CDR2 ANQGSEA. Deletions cut 5 bases from V and 0 bases from J, with 11 bases between. The CDR3 DNA sequence: TGCAGCGTTAAAACAGGTACCTCCTACGAGCAGTACTTC. Protein: CSVKTGTSYEQYF.

This clonotype appeared a few times. This chain joins TRBV7-2 and TRBJ1-5; D is perhaps TRBD1 (6 bases). Germline assignment: CDR1 SGHTA and CDR2 FQGNSA. V lost 5 bases and J 4 bases, leaving 12 bases between the germline ends. This CDR3 has 14 amino acids. This CDR3 is CASSRDIFNQPQHF. The CDR3 region has the DNA TGTGCCAGCAGCCGGGACATTTTTAATCAGCCCCAGCATTTT.